This T cell receptor beta chain was retrieved from a study of blood T cell repertoires in COVID-19. Looking at the study overall: Material from acute and convalescent COVID-19 was sourced from the United States, Italy and Spain. T cells, B-cell-depleted T cells, or PBMCs provided the cDNA or gDNA that served as material.

Germline CDR1 WSHSY, CDR2 SAAADI. Unmatched junction bases numbered 13, after V lost 3 bases and J lost 3 bases. The length of the CDR3 is 19 residues. Clones were read by immunoSEQ multiplex PCR, and TCRdb kept only the in-frame ones, dropping some. This sample carries around 78,000 clones, 86% of them seen once, and the ten largest clones take 25% to 30%. Sequenced sample: peripheral blood. This TCR derives from a man aged 45-60 years with active or convalescent COVID-19. This chain uses TRBV10-2 with TRBJ2-1; 11 bases are shared with TRBD2. The CDR3 bases are TGCGCCAGCAGTGATTCCCTAGCGGGAGGCCGTAAAGTCTACAATGAGCAGTTCTTC. This codes for CASSDSLAGGRKVYNEQFF.